These 11 T cell receptor beta chains were all obtained from the same sample, sequenced in a study of blood T cell repertoires in COVID-19. Using immunoSEQ multiplex PCR, the repertoire was profiled, and TCRdb retains in-frame clones only, with some absent. This repertoire shows under 100,000 clones, less than 95% found once; its top ten account for 5.1%. Specimen: peripheral blood. The receptors were sampled from a man aged 50-60 years with acute or convalescent COVID-19.

The V and J genes are TRBV6-2 or TRBV6-3 and TRBJ2-2; 8 nucleotides agree with TRBD2. The junction had 11 bases not matched to a gene; V was cut back by 2 bases and J by 6 bases. The CDR3 runs 17 residues. Germline CDR1 MNHEY, CDR2 SVGEGT. The DNA of the CDR3 is TGTGCCAGCAGTTACGCGGGCGTGAGCGGGAGTCCCGGGGAGCTGTTTTTT. This encodes CASSYAGVSGSPGELFF.

The chain has TRBV12-3 or TRBV12-4 and TRBJ2-3; the D is unclear. V lost 6 bases and J lost 5, with 9 bases in between. The CDR3 loop spans 12 amino acids. CDR3 nucleotide sequence: TGTGCCAGCAGCCGAGAGGTAGATACGCAGTATTTT. Translating gives CASSREVDTQYF.

This chain uses TRBV25-1 with TRBJ1-2; D is undetermined. The ends were cut back, 3 bases at V and 4 bases at J, with 9 bases in the middle. CDR1 is MGHDK, CDR2 SYGVNS, per germline. The CDR3 consists of 13 residues. CDR3 coding DNA: TGTGCCAGCAGTGATGCATCGGGCTATGGCTACACCTTC. It yields the protein CASSDASGYGYTF.

The genes are TRBV19 and TRBJ2-5; 10 bases are shared with TRBD2. V was pared by 2 bases and J by 1 base, with 1 base of the junction left unmatched. This CDR3 has 15 residues. CDR1 is LNHDA, CDR2 SQIVND, per germline (reference sequence). CDR3 DNA sequence: TGTGCCAGTAGTATAAGCGGGAGGGCCCAAGAGACCCAGTACTTC. Translated, it gives CASSISGRAQETQYF.

The V and J genes are TRBV15 and TRBJ1-5; 7 bases line up with TRBD1. The CDR3 spans 15 residues. J lost 6 bases, V lost 0 bases, and 5 bases had no gene match. The germline gives CDR1 LNHNV, CDR2 YYDKDF (reference sequence). The CDR3 protein is CATSRDAGGGQPQHF. In nucleotides, the CDR3 is TGTGCCACCAGCAGAGACGCAGGGGGAGGTCAGCCCCAGCATTTT.

V usage is TRBV30 and J usage is TRBJ1-2; weak D call: TRBD1 (5 bases). Trimming removed 2 bases at V and 8 bases at J, with 18 bases between. The germline V gene has CDR1 GTSNPN and CDR2 SVGIG (reference sequence). This CDR3 comprises 14 residues. CDR3 sequence (DNA): TGTGCCTGGAGTTTGGACCCCAGGGAAAACGGCTACACCTTC. Amino acids: CAWSLDPRENGYTF.

This chain joins TRBV5-1 and TRBJ2-3; D gene uncertain. The CDR3 extends over 13 amino acids. V lost 3 bases and J 1 base, leaving 6 bases between the germline ends. Germline V CDR1 and CDR2: SGHRS, YFSETQ. CDR3 protein: CASSSRGTDTQYF. The CDR3 DNA is TGCGCCAGCAGCTCCCGAGGCACAGATACGCAGTATTTT. The complete variable domain, with remaining parts taken from reference TRBV5-1 and TRBJ2-3, reads KAGVTQTPRYLIKTRGQQVTLSCSPISGHRSVSWYQQTPGQGLQFLFEYFSETQRNKGNFPGRFSGRQFSNSRSEMNVSTLELGDSALYLCASSSRGTDTQYFGPGTRLTVL.

V and J are TRBV5-8 and TRBJ1-2; D gene ambiguous. This CDR3 spans 15 amino acids. The V gene lost 2 bases and the J gene lost 6 bases, with 17 bases spanning the gap. Germline loops: CDR1 SGHTS, CDR2 YDEGEE. CDR3 sequence reads: CASSFFPMTSDGYTF. The CDR3 DNA reads as TGTGCCAGCAGCTTTTTCCCCATGACTAGCGATGGCTACACCTTC.

The chain carries TRBV27 and TRBJ2-4; 9 bases map to TRBD1. Germline V gene sequence: CDR1 MNHEY, CDR2 SMNVEV (reference sequence). The CDR3 contains 13 residues. V lost 5 bases to trimming and J lost 11 bases; unmatched junction nucleotides: 7. Here the CDR3 DNA reads TGTGCCAGCAGTGCCTGGACAGGGGAGTTTCAGTACTTC. Translating it yields CASSAWTGEFQYF.

The V call is TRBV5-5, the J call TRBJ1-1, with 7 bases lining up with TRBD1. The CDR3 sequence is 13 residues long. Germline V gene data show CDR1 as SGHKS and CDR2 as YYEKEE (reference sequence). V lost 5 bases, J lost 1 base, and 2 bases stayed unmatched. This chain's CDR3 is CASRGQTNTEAFF. CDR3 nucleotides: TGTGCCAGCAGGGGACAGACGAACACTGAAGCTTTCTTT.

The chain is built from TRBV14 and TRBJ2-1, with TRBD2 matching 11 bases. Germline V CDR1 and CDR2: SGHDN, FVKESK. CDR3 length: 16 residues. V was clipped by 1 base and J by 4 bases; unmatched bases: 3. For the CDR3, the DNA is TGTGCCAGCAGCCAAGGACTAGCGGGGTTTTACAATGAGCAGTTCTTC. Its protein product is CASSQGLAGFYNEQFF.